This T cell receptor beta chain was captured by sequencing in a study of T-cell memory formation after mild COVID-19. Study conclusions and caveats: Clones shrinking between day 15 and 85 showed a balanced CD4/CD8 split, and those that grew later tilted toward CD4+. Some SARS-CoV-2-responding clones were already detected in memory before infection.

Trimming cost V 1 base and J 3 bases, with 7 bases left between them. Germline lookup yields CDR1 SGHKS and CDR2 YYEKEE (reference sequence). CDR3 length: 13 residues. Sample barcodes and UMIs were carried by the TCR alpha and TCR beta cDNA libraries that 5'RACE generated with constant-segment primers. TCRdb processed the 5' RACE reads anew with MiXCR; each CDR3 protein has one entry. The data hold around 90,000 distinct CDR3 sequences, with approximately 13% observed a single time. As to this clonotype: The antigen is undetermined.

This chain links TRBV5-5 with TRBJ2-5; D is ambiguous. Sequencing was carried out using PBMCs or a T cell subset sorted from them (not recorded which). This TCR was sampled from an adult woman who had mild COVID-19 (a few samples of this study predate the infection). Cell type and time point are not known. Here the CDR3 DNA reads TGTGCCAGCAGCTTGTTCCAGGAAGAGACCCAGTACTTC. Translated: CASSLFQEETQYF.